Presented here are 27 T cell receptor beta chains from one specimen sequenced in a study of vaccination effects on CD4 cells after COVID-19. Their antigens are not known. Sequencing used immunoSEQ multiplex PCR; TCRdb keeps in-frame clones, though not all of them. The sample carries more than 60,000 clones, around two thirds recorded once. The ViraFEST assay expanded antigen-specific CD4+ T cells with viral peptide pools before sequencing. Isolating CD4+ T cells followed more than 9 days of culture. Two doses of either BNT162b2 or mRNA-1273 were given to each participant. This sample comprised CD4+ T cells from PBMCs cultured with HCoV-229E spike peptides, obtained after COVID-19 vaccination. The receptors were gathered from a human donor who received a COVID-19 vaccine.

The rearrangement joins TRBV5-1 to TRBJ1-5; 10 nucleotides agree with TRBD1. The CDR3 spans 14 residues. V lost 5 bases, J lost 5 bases, and 4 bases stayed unmatched. CDR1 is SGHRS and CDR2 is YFSETQ in the germline V gene. CDR3 nucleotides: TGCGCCAGCAGTAAGACAGGGGGCGATCAGCCCCAGCATTTT. Its translation: CASSKTGGDQPQHF.

J is TRBJ2-5 and V is TRBV29-1, with TRBD1 identical over 9 bases. The V gene's germline CDR1 is SQVTM and CDR2 ANQGSEA. The CDR3 spans 15 residues. The V segment lost 0 bases and the J segment 5 bases; nucleotides outside the gene matches: 7. The CDR3 nucleotides are TGCAGCGTTGAAGATCAAGGGACAGGGAAGGAGACCCAGTACTTC. It codes for CSVEDQGTGKETQYF.

This clone was seen only once. This chain joins TRBV14 and TRBJ2-5; unclear D gene. Germline V gene data show CDR1 as SGHDN and CDR2 as FVKESK. V lost 1 base, J lost 9 bases, and 12 bases lay in between. The CDR3 runs to 13 residues. The CDR3 nucleotides are TGTGCCAGCAGCCAAGGTGTTGTGACGGCCCAGTACTTC. Amino acids: CASSQGVVTAQYF. Based on the CDR3 plus reference TRBV14 and TRBJ2-5, the full variable domain is EAGVTQFPSHSVIEKGQTVTLRCDPISGHDNLYWYRRVMGKEIKFLLHFVKESKQDESGMPNNRFLAERTGGTYSTLKVQPAELEDSGVYFCASSQGVVTAQYFGPGTRLLVL.

The CDR3, as DNA: TGTGCCAGCAAAGCCCAGGGGACGTGGGAGACCCAGTACTTC. This codes for CASKAQGTWETQYF. The chain joins TRBV2 to TRBJ2-5, with D maybe TRBD1 (6 bases). Germline CDR1 reads SNHLY; CDR2 reads FYNNEI. V lost 7 bases, J lost 5 bases, and 17 bases lay in between. CDR3 length: 14 amino acids.

J is TRBJ2-5 and V is TRBV9; a possible D gene is TRBD1 (6 bases). The CDR3 sequence is 16 residues long. Trimming took off 0 bases at V and 5 bases at J, with 17 bases between the two ends. CDR1 and CDR2 from the germline V gene are SGDLS and YYNGEE. CDR3 amino acids: CASSVARGGRRETQYF. DNA of the CDR3: TGTGCCAGCAGCGTAGCTCGAGGGGGTCGTAGGGAGACCCAGTACTTC.

This rearrangement joins TRBV2 to TRBJ1-6, with a possible D match to TRBD1 (5 bases). There are 13 residues in the CDR3. V was clipped by 5 bases and J by 10 bases, with 12 bases between them. Germline values: CDR1 SNHLY, CDR2 FYNNEI. The CDR3 DNA reads as TGTGCCAGCAGTCAGGGACTTGGATCACCCCTCCACTTT. Translation: CASSQGLGSPLHF.

The rearrangement uses TRBV6-1 and TRBJ1-5; D may be TRBD1 (5 bases). Germline-derived CDR1 and CDR2 are MNHNS and SASEGT. Trimming shortened V by 3 bases and J by 7 bases, and 16 bases separated the two germline ends. This CDR3 is built from 15 residues. CDR3 in DNA: TGTGCCAGCAGTGAGAATCCAGGGATCGGGCAGCCCCAGCATTTT. Translating gives CASSENPGIGQPQHF.

This chain joins TRBV6-4 and TRBJ1-1; D is uncertain. The V end lost 4 bases, the J end lost 4 bases, and 10 bases lay between the germline ends. The germline V gene has CDR1 MRHNA and CDR2 SNTAGT. This CDR3 has 13 residues. CDR3 bases: TGTGCCAGCAGTGCCAGCGAGGCCACTGAAGCTTTCTTT. This sequence encodes CASSASEATEAFF.

The genes are TRBV5-1 and TRBJ2-1; possible D gene TRBD1, 5 bases. The V gene's germline CDR1 is SGHRS and CDR2 YFSETQ. This CDR3 spans 14 amino acids. The V end lost 4 bases, the J end lost 8 bases, and 16 bases lay between the germline ends. The CDR3 region has the DNA TGCGCCAGCAGCCAGGGTATAACAAGCCATGAGCAGTTCTTC. This encodes CASSQGITSHEQFF.

This clone has more than one count but fewer than ten. Other DNA sequences in the same sample also yield this CDR3. The genes are TRBV5-1 and TRBJ1-6; D is ambiguous. The CDR3 consists of 12 residues. Germline V gene lookup returns CDR1 SGHRS and CDR2 YFSETQ. V was pared by 2 bases and J by 7 bases, with 4 bases between. The DNA for the CDR3 is TGCGCCAGCAGCTTTTTAAATTCACCCCTCCACTTT. This sequence encodes CASSFLNSPLHF.

V usage is TRBV27 and J usage is TRBJ1-5; D not certain. Trimming took 3 bases from V and 2 from J, leaving 14 bases between them. There are 16 residues in the CDR3. In germline, CDR1 is MNHEY, CDR2 SMNVEV (reference sequence). The DNA for the CDR3 is TGTGCCAGCAGTTTTATCTCCCCCCCCGGCAATCAGCCCCAGCATTTT. Translating gives CASSFISPPGNQPQHF.

V gene TRBV3-1 (or the pseudogene TRBV3-2) combines with J gene TRBJ1-6; 10 bases are shared with TRBD1. Germline V gives CDR1 LGHDT, CDR2 YNNKEL (reference sequence). V lost 4 bases, J lost 7 bases, and 1 base stayed unmatched. The CDR3 loop spans 14 amino acids. CDR3 bases: TGTGCCAGCAGCCCGGGACAGGGGAATTCACCCCTCCACTTT. Translating it yields CASSPGQGNSPLHF.

The V gene is TRBV5-1, the J gene TRBJ1-2; 8 bases fit TRBD1. CDR1 and CDR2 (germline): SGHRS, YFSETQ. The CDR3 runs 13 residues. After removal of 2 bases from V and 6 bases from J, the junction contained 3 bases not matched to a gene. CDR3 DNA: TGCGCCAGCAGCTTAGGACAGGGAGATGGCTACACCTTC. Protein: CASSLGQGDGYTF.

The V gene is TRBV4-1, the J gene TRBJ1-4, with D perhaps matching TRBD1 (6 bases). This CDR3 spans 17 amino acids. The V gene lost 4 bases and the J gene lost 4 bases, with 19 bases spanning the gap. The germline V gene has CDR1 MGHRA and CDR2 YSYEKL. In DNA form, the CDR3 reads TGCGCCAGCAGCCTACCGGGACAACTTTATAATAATGAAAAACTGTTTTTT. Amino acid sequence: CASSLPGQLYNNEKLFF.

The rearrangement links TRBV28 to TRBJ2-1, with D unclear. V dropped 5 bases and J dropped 14 bases, with 13 bases sitting between them. The CDR3 length is 11 residues. Germline V gene lookup returns CDR1 MDHEN and CDR2 SYDVKM. Written as DNA, the CDR3 is TGTGCCAGCAGTACCCCTCGAGGAGAGTTCTTC. This encodes CASSTPRGEFF. Together with reference TRBV28 and TRBJ2-1, the CDR3 gives the full variable domain: DVKVTQSSRYLVKRTGEKVFLECVQDMDHENMFWYRQDPGLGLRLIYFSYDVKMKEKGDIPEGYSVSREKKERFSLILESASTNQTSMYLCASSTPRGEFFGPGTRLTVL.

For the CDR3, the DNA is TGTGCCAGCAGTGCCTCAGGGATCACTGAAGCTTTCTTT. This gives the protein CASSASGITEAFF. The chain has TRBV2 and TRBJ1-1; D might be TRBD1 (5 bases). CDR1 and CDR2 (germline): SNHLY, FYNNEI. The CDR3 length is 13 residues. V lost 4 bases and J lost 4, with 10 bases in between.

CDR3 sequence: CASSPPARSGYTF. DNA of the CDR3: TGCGCCAGCAGCCCCCCGGCGAGGAGTGGCTACACCTTC. The chain uses TRBV4-1 and TRBJ1-2; D call uncertain. CDR3 length: 13 amino acids. The V and J ends lost 4 bases and 7 bases respectively, with 13 bases between them. CDR1 is MGHRA and CDR2 is YSYEKL in the germline V gene.

V usage is TRBV5-1 and J usage is TRBJ2-1, with D unclear. V gave up 5 bases and J gave up 7 bases, with 13 bases separating them. This CDR3 contains 13 residues. From germline, CDR1 is SGHRS and CDR2 YFSETQ. DNA for the CDR3: TGCGCCAGCAGTTTTGACTGGGGTAATGAGCAGTTCTTC. It codes for CASSFDWGNEQFF. The full variable domain, rest sourced from reference TRBV5-1 and TRBJ2-1, is KAGVTQTPRYLIKTRGQQVTLSCSPISGHRSVSWYQQTPGQGLQFLFEYFSETQRNKGNFPGRFSGRQFSNSRSEMNVSTLELGDSALYLCASSFDWGNEQFFGPGTRLTVL.

CDR3 residues: CASTYQGQGMRGYTF. Written as DNA, the CDR3 is TGTGCCAGCACGTATCAAGGACAGGGAATGCGGGGCTACACCTTC. The chain recombines TRBV5-8 with TRBJ1-2; 8 nucleotides agree with TRBD1. J gave up 8 bases and V 6 bases, and 15 bases lay outside the gene matches. The germline gives CDR1 SGHTS, CDR2 YDEGEE. CDR3 length: 15 amino acids.

There are a few counts of this clone. This chain joins TRBV4-1 and TRBJ2-6; perhaps TRBD1 as D (5 bases). V gave up 6 bases and J gave up 0 bases, with 15 bases separating them. This CDR3 spans 17 amino acids. CDR1 is MGHRA and CDR2 is YSYEKL in the germline V gene. The CDR3 region is CASSLDSEASGANVLTF. The CDR3 DNA is TGCGCCAGCAGTCTAGACAGTGAGGCCTCTGGGGCCAACGTCCTGACTTTC.

The chain joins TRBV3-1 (or the pseudogene TRBV3-2) to TRBJ2-2; D call uncertain. Between the trimmed V and J ends, which lost 4 bases and 7 bases, there was a span of 13 bases. The CDR3 runs to 14 residues. Per the germline V gene, CDR1 is LGHDT and CDR2 is YNNKEL (reference sequence). CDR3 in DNA: TGTGCCAGCAGCCTGCTCTCGGGCTTCGGGGAGCTGTTTTTT. Amino acids: CASSLLSGFGELFF.

This chain joins TRBV15 and TRBJ2-1; 14 nucleotides agree with TRBD2. The V gene's germline CDR1 is LNHNV and CDR2 YYDKDF (reference sequence). This CDR3 is 18 amino acids long. V gave up 3 bases and J gave up 6 bases; unmatched junction bases: 10. The CDR3 region has the DNA TGTGCCACCAGCAGCAGACTAGCGGGGGGGCGATTGGGCAATGAGCAGTTCTTC. This encodes CATSSRLAGGRLGNEQFF. Together with reference TRBV15 and TRBJ2-1, the CDR3 gives the full variable domain: DAMVIQNPRYQVTQFGKPVTLSCSQTLNHNVMYWYQQKSSQAPKLLFHYYDKDFNNEADTPDNFQSRRPNTSFCFLDIRSPGLGDTAMYLCATSSRLAGGRLGNEQFFGPGTRLTVL.

The V and J genes are TRBV6-6 and TRBJ1-2; D call uncertain. The CDR3 contains 14 residues. The germline V and J ends were trimmed by 4 bases and 7 bases, with 16 bases remaining between them. Germline CDR1 MNHNY, CDR2 SVGAGI (reference sequence). The CDR3 region has the DNA TGTGCCAGCAGTTTCCCCACGGGGTTGGGTGGCTACACCTTC. This codes for CASSFPTGLGGYTF.

V gene TRBV6-5 combines with J gene TRBJ1-5; 9 bases fit TRBD1. Germline CDR1 and CDR2: MNHEY and SVGAGI. The CDR3 is made up of 15 amino acids. The V segment lost 7 bases and the J segment 7 bases; nucleotides outside the gene matches: 11. The CDR3 reads CASTGNRGQGQPQHF. The CDR3 DNA is TGTGCCAGCACCGGAAACAGGGGGCAGGGGCAGCCCCAGCATTTT.

This chain joins TRBV7-2 and TRBJ2-2; tentative D call: TRBD1 (5 bases). V dropped 3 bases and J dropped 4 bases, with 9 bases sitting between them. CDR1 SGHTA and CDR2 FQGNSA come from the germline V gene. CDR3 length: 14 residues. The CDR3 DNA follows: TGTGCCAGCAGCTTCAGGGTCGGCACCGGGGAGCTGTTTTTT. As protein: CASSFRVGTGELFF.

The chain couples TRBV28 to TRBJ2-2; 8 bases align to TRBD1. The CDR3 is made up of 13 amino acids. The ends lost 6 bases at V and 5 bases at J; junction bases unmatched: 2. Germline values: CDR1 MDHEN, CDR2 SYDVKM. The CDR3 loop reads CASRWTGTGELFF. CDR3 DNA: TGTGCCAGCAGATGGACAGGGACCGGGGAGCTGTTTTTT.

V usage is TRBV7-2 and J usage is TRBJ2-1; 9 nucleotides align to TRBD2. Germline V gives CDR1 SGHTA, CDR2 FQGNSA. V lost 5 bases and J lost 0; bases outside the gene matches: 5. The CDR3 totals 16 residues. The CDR3 region has the DNA TGTGCCAGCAGCCGCGATAGCGGGAGCTCCTACAATGAGCAGTTCTTC. Residues: CASSRDSGSSYNEQFF. The full variable domain, rest sourced from reference TRBV7-2 and TRBJ2-1, is GAGVSQSPSNKVTEKGKDVELRCDPISGHTALYWYRQSLGQGLEFLIYFQGNSAPDKSGLPSDRFSAERTGGSVSTLTIQRTQQEDSAVYLCASSRDSGSSYNEQFFGPGTRLTVL.